The T cell receptor (beta chain) under discussion was sequenced for a study of cytomegalovirus exposure and HLA in healthy donors (TCRdb year 2017). Regarding the study in general: An earlier analysis of about 530 of the donors reported about 260 Gb of sequence data and around 120 million unique TCR beta sequences obtained from around 180 million T cells. Roughly 300 gigabases of sequencing data and tens of millions of unique TCR sequences made up an early release that covered approximately 650 HLA-typed donors. Of the roughly 420 genotyped donors, less than 90% were placed in the genetic ancestry cluster associated with self-reported Caucasian donors. The study was designed to test whether signatures of past pathogen exposure could be identified by cataloging public T cell receptors. The T cell repertoires of some 670 subjects were profiled by immunosequencing and related to cytomegalovirus serostatus. Besides the first cohort of 666 subjects, a separate validation cohort made up of 95 to 150 different subjects was used. To predict cytomegalovirus infection status, the study combined high-throughput TCR immunosequencing, statistical association of individual TCRs with disease status, and machine learning. To study patterns of TCR occurrence, a later analysis re-analyzed previously published TCR beta repertoires from 600 to 750 donors and added high-resolution HLA genotyping. Rather than drawing on any new phenotypic data, the later analysis identified candidate immune exposures from TCR beta sequences and the way those sequences occurred across donors. To decide whether each TCR beta V gene segment behaved as functional or pseudogenic, an earlier analysis of some 570 of the donors relied on high-throughput TCR beta sequencing. Donor age, sex, ethnicity and CMV serostatus were compiled alongside the repertoire data. A later genetic analysis used genome-wide SNP genotypes for about 60% of the roughly 700 donors, treating that subset as a discovery cohort. Every discovery cohort repertoire had been produced on one sequencing platform. Both class I and class II loci were covered by HLA typing, at four-digit resolution. The number of donors typed differed by locus, with about 629-630 for A, B, C, DRB1 and DQB1, around 560 for DQA1, 600 to 610 for DPA1, and over 400 for DPB1. About 5 DR-DQ haplotypes were handled as single units for association and clustering, since linkage in the cohort was strong. On average, roughly 240,000 unique TCR beta nucleotide sequences were sequenced per donor among 300 to 500 genotyped donors of the cohort, with about 19% of those sequences being non-productive. Paper-wide results and their limitations: The only immune exposure information available for the cohort was CMV serostatus. Because some donors lacked HLA typing at each locus, the association tests relied only on the typed subset. When HLA alleles, especially DR and DQ, strongly co-occurred, attributing TCR associations to individual alleles was difficult. According to a later genetic analysis, donors in an Asian-associated ancestry cluster had fewer N-insertions in productive TCRs than the approximately 700-donor mean. The authors suggested that the approach could potentially be extended to other disease states and immunological phenotypes. In a later analysis, most CMV-associated TCR beta chains were found to appear HLA-restricted, with HLA associations seemingly driven largely by CMV exposure. Linkage disequilibrium might explain the correlated functional status among segregating V segments, but an unknown experimental factor could not be excluded. The earlier analysis of approximately 590 of the donors excluded roughly 17 rarely observed V segments, including chromosome 9 orphons, because counts were too low. A later analysis found that TCR association rates varied across HLA loci, with DRB1 alleles showing the most associated TCRs and HLA-C alleles the fewest. In a later analysis, HLA-associated TCR beta chains showed more clonal expansion and lower generation probabilities than non-associated chains that were equally common. A later analysis reported that several top co-occurrence clusters appeared linked to parvovirus B19, influenza, CMV and Epstein-Barr virus. Specific HLA alleles were associated with about 17,000 TCR beta sequences at a false discovery rate of 0.05 in a later analysis. A cluster of highly shared sequence variants was judged likely to be a technical artifact of the sequencing pipeline. A later genetic analysis associated a missense DCLRE1C variant with V-gene and J-gene trimming of TCR beta chains, and an independent cohort replicated the association. In an earlier analysis of about 600 of the donors, most TCR beta V segments appeared in productive rearrangements about 87% or about 30% of the time, broadly matching IMGT annotations. This cohort had only TCR beta chains sequenced, and the lack of alpha or paired-chain data limited which features could be detected. Most TCR sequences were observed very rarely across donors, whereas some public TCRs were present in many individuals. A few of the identified cytomegalovirus-associated TCR beta chains were confirmed in vitro to be specific for cytomegalovirus antigens. Roughly uniform sequencing depth across donors was assumed in presence/absence analyses, although this assumption may not hold. A further reported finding was that TCR beta sequences accurately predicted the HLA-A and HLA-B alleles for most subjects in the first cohort. The classifier was reported to diagnose cytomegalovirus status with high specificity and sensitivity in both the original and validation cohorts. The study gave a list of under 200 TCR beta chains associated with cytomegalovirus.

Library construction relied on the immunoSEQ multiplex PCR assay. A mixture of 60 forward primers for TCR Vbeta segments and 13 reverse primers for TCR Jbeta segments was used in the multiplex PCR. The CDR3 region of rearranged TCR beta genes was amplified from genomic DNA by a multiplex PCR assay. The amplified TCR beta libraries were sequenced on the Illumina HiSeq System as 87-base-pair reads. From the authors' description of their analysis: Across the 500 to 850 repertoires, a later analysis counted around 80 million unique TCR beta chains, around 10 million of which were shared by at least two donors. To remove PCR and sequencing errors, raw reads were error-corrected and collapsed into unique sequences using a nearest-neighbor algorithm that merged closely related sequences. Alignment of CDR3 sequences to IMGT reference sequences was used to assign V, D and J gene segments. For a sequence to be retained, a match of at least six nucleotides was required to both a V gene segment and a J gene segment. A rearrangement counted as productive if the CDR3 had no stop codons and remained in frame with V and J, and every other rearrangement counted as non-productive. CDR3 was defined by IMGT convention, running from the second conserved V-encoded cysteine to the conserved J-encoded phenylalanine. The earlier analysis of 500 to 750 of the donors excluded any sequence lacking an unambiguous match to a single V gene segment. An earlier analysis of under 750 of the donors called V segments functional above 56.7% productive rearrangements and segregating when the between-donor standard deviation exceeded 5%. To diagnose cytomegalovirus status from the catalog of TCR beta chain sequences, a statistical classification framework was built. V and J gene assignment, in a later analysis, came from comparing TCR nucleotide sequences with IMGT/GENE-DB human TR gene sequences. The TCRdist pipeline was used in a later analysis to assign CDR3 sequences and most-parsimonious VDJ recombination scenarios. In a later analysis, each TCR beta chain was defined by its CDR3 amino acid sequence together with its V-gene family, and reads lacking a unique V-gene family were excluded. As a way to deal with suspected cross-contamination and a sequencing artifact, a later analysis dropped under 600 nucleotide sequences that were highly shared and had low generation probability. In a later analysis, a clonal expansion index for each public chain was calculated from normalized within-repertoire ranks of inferred template counts. Generation probabilities in a later analysis came from a VDJ recombination model fitted to out-of-frame rearrangements, and those results were checked against IGoR. In a later analysis, TCR-TCR, TCR-HLA and TCR-CMV co-occurrence was scored with hypergeometric tests, and a repertoire-size bias correction was applied to TCR pairs. A later analysis estimated false discovery rates by permuting HLA or CMV assignments 20 times. In a later analysis, co-occurring TCRs were grouped with DBSCAN, and TCRdist sequence similarity was added when clustering was performed within HLA-allele-positive subsets. Co-occurrence clustering excluded repertoires with fewer than 30,000 or more than 120,000 public chains, plus five with anomalous nucleotide sharing. Sourced from immuneACCESS, this table was stored by TCRdb with only in-frame sequences that have V and J called. A share of the clones is absent; for the studies checked, an unresolved V gene accounts for under half, and the remainder has no known explanation. The DNA gave D and trimming, while V, J and clone size come from that table. The sample contains 130,000 to 150,000 clones, roughly 80% of them found a single time. Of the sample, more than 3.5% is held by the ten largest clones.

In total, approximately 700 healthy bone marrow donors made up the cohort. At the time of sampling, all cohort members were nominally healthy, though unrecorded immune exposures were likely present. The donor tested CMV seropositive, placing the donor among the approximately 290 seropositive members of the cohort. Each donor provided a peripheral blood sample, and peripheral blood mononuclear cells were used for TCR beta sequencing. The Qiagen DNeasy Blood Extraction Kit was used to extract genomic DNA from the blood cell samples. As regards this clone: What antigen it recognizes has not been identified. No clone much larger than this one lies a single base away; base qualities are absent.

The TCR originated in a woman in her thirties or forties in good health and CMV-seropositive. Material for sequencing was PBMCs.

The nucleotide sequence is given as TGTGCCAGCAGTTCATCCCAGGGGCTAGGGAATTCACCCCTCCACTTT. Its amino acids are CASSSSQGLGNSPLHF. The sequence links TRBV6-5 to TRBJ1-6; matching of 6 bases hints at TRBD1 as the D gene. Sequences MNHEY (CDR1) and SVGAGI (CDR2) are obtained from the germline V gene. V gives up 4 bases and J gives up 7 bases, and the segment between their germline ends measures 17 bases. Counted from cysteine to phenylalanine, this CDR3 has 16 amino acids. Just the 48-base CDR3 DNA is kept, in frame starting at base 1.